The 9 T cell receptor beta chains reported below all come from one sample, sequenced in a study of beta chain features in type 1 diabetes. TCRB transcripts that were expressed got sequenced, as all of the isolated RNA had been reverse transcribed. Repertoires were generated with immunoSEQ multiplex PCR, while TCRdb's copy carries only in-frame clones and drops some. The sample lists about 320,000 clones; 12% to 15% were seen once. Sequenced input: central memory CD4+ T cells from blood. The source of these receptors is a man aged 25-45 years in good health.

This clone was detected many times. This rearrangement joins TRBV11-2 to TRBJ2-7; the D is unclear. There are 11 residues in the CDR3. The V end was cut by 8 bases, the J end by 2 bases, with 7 bases between. Germline V CDR1 and CDR2: SGHAT, FQNNGV. The CDR3 is CASQTTYEQYF. The CDR3 DNA is TGTGCCAGCCAGACGACCTACGAGCAGTACTTC.

This clone has a handful of counts. The chain links TRBV6-5 to TRBJ1-2; D gene unclear. V was clipped by 5 bases and J by 1 base, with 5 bases between them. CDR3 size: 12 residues. Germline CDR1 is MNHEY and CDR2 is SVGAGI. CDR3 DNA sequence: TGTGCCAGCAGTGCAAATAACTATGGCTACACCTTC. Translation: CASSANNYGYTF.

This clone turned up a few times. V usage is TRBV28 and J usage is TRBJ1-5; 8 bases line up with TRBD1. The germline V gene encodes CDR1 MDHEN and CDR2 SYDVKM. This CDR3 spans 15 amino acids. Trimming at V came to 7 bases and at J to 1 base, leaving 6 bases not matched to a gene. The CDR3 DNA reads as TGTGCCAGCACTCCCCAGGGGGCGAGCAATCAGCCCCAGCATTTT. Translation gives CASTPQGASNQPQHF. Filled out from reference TRBV28 and TRBJ1-5, the complete variable domain reads DVKVTQSSRYLVKRTGEKVFLECVQDMDHENMFWYRQDPGLGLRLIYFSYDVKMKEKGDIPEGYSVSREKKERFSLILESASTNQTSMYLCASTPQGASNQPQHFGDGTRLSIL.

In this sample, this clone turned up a few times. V usage is TRBV5-1 and J usage is TRBJ2-7; 11 bases map to TRBD1. This CDR3 region has 14 residues. The trim removed 3 bases at V and 2 bases at J, leaving 1 base unmatched. Germline V lookup: CDR1 SGHRS, CDR2 YFSETQ. CDR3 DNA: TGCGCCAGCAGCTGGGACAGGGGGACCTACGAGCAGTACTTC. This codes for CASSWDRGTYEQYF.

The chain has TRBV7-9 and TRBJ2-1, with TRBD2 identical over 14 bases. With V trimmed by 5 bases and J by 9 bases, 3 bases remained unmatched. The CDR3 consists of 14 residues. In germline, CDR1 is SEHNR, CDR2 FQNEAQ (reference sequence). The CDR3 here is CASSGTSGSFEQFF. Written as DNA, the CDR3 is TGTGCCAGCAGCGGGACTAGCGGGAGCTTTGAGCAGTTCTTC.

The chain joins TRBV19 to TRBJ2-1; unclear D gene. CDR1 LNHDA and CDR2 SQIVND come from the germline V gene (reference sequence). The CDR3 spans 15 residues. Trimming left V 6 bases short and J 0 bases short, with 12 bases between. Here the CDR3 DNA reads TGTGCCAGTAGCCCGGCATCTAGCTCCTACAATGAGCAGTTCTTC. Protein: CASSPASSSYNEQFF.

The J gene is TRBJ1-4, the V gene TRBV7-9, with D tentatively TRBD1 (5 bases). From germline, CDR1 is SEHNR and CDR2 FQNEAQ (reference sequence). Trimming took off 1 base at V and 3 bases at J, with 12 bases between the two ends. CDR3 size: 16 residues. In DNA, the CDR3 is TGTGCCAGCAGCTTAGTTTCCGGGACGGCTAATGAAAAACTGTTTTTT. Translated: CASSLVSGTANEKLFF. Full variable domain (outside the CDR3, taken from reference TRBV7-9 and TRBJ1-4): DTGVSQNPRHKITKRGQNVTFRCDPISEHNRLYWYRQTLGQGPEFLTYFQNEAQLEKSRLLSDRFSAERPKGSFSTLEIQRTEQGDSAMYLCASSLVSGTANEKLFFGSGTQLSVL.

This clone has more than one count but fewer than ten. Written as DNA, the CDR3 is TGCAGCGTGCGCGGGGGTGGAGAGACCCAGTACTTC. This encodes CSVRGGGETQYF. This chain uses TRBV29-1 with TRBJ2-5, with 7 bases that match TRBD2. The germline V gene encodes CDR1 SQVTM and CDR2 ANQGSEA. The CDR3 sequence is 12 residues long. V dropped 6 bases and J dropped 4; count of bases not matched to a gene: 5. The variable domain in full, completed from reference TRBV29-1 and TRBJ2-5, reads SAVISQKPSRDICQRGTSLTIQCQVDSQVTMMFWYRQQPGQSLTLIATANQGSEATYESGFVIDKFPISRPNLTFSTLTVSNMSPEDSSIYLCSVRGGGETQYFGPGTRLLVL.

This clone was observed a few times. This specimen includes other DNA sequences encoding the same CDR3. V usage is TRBV7-7 and J usage is TRBJ2-5; a possible D gene is TRBD1 (6 bases). CDR1 and CDR2 (germline): SSHAT, FNYEAQ (reference sequence). The CDR3 is 14 amino acids. V gave up 5 bases and J gave up 1 base, with 11 bases separating them. CDR3 bases: TGTGCCAGCAGCCTAGGACAGCTCCAAGAGACCCAGTACTTC. Translated: CASSLGQLQETQYF. Variable domain in full (rest from reference TRBV7-7 and TRBJ2-5): GAGVSQSPRYKVTKRGQDVTLRCDPISSHATLYWYQQALGQGPEFLTYFNYEAQPDKSGLPSDRFSAERPEGSISTLTIQRTEQRDSAMYRCASSLGQLQETQYFGPGTRLLVL.